This T cell receptor beta chain came from a study of metastatic and nonmetastatic thyroid tumors. Patients underwent thyroid surgery, and none had received any treatment before it. Germline V gives CDR1 SGHNT, CDR2 YYREEE (reference sequence). V dropped 1 base and J dropped 2 bases, with 7 bases sitting between them. The CDR3 has 13 amino acids. Whole-study findings and limits: It was reportedly found that TCR beta diversity was significantly higher in malignant thyroid tumors than in benign nodules, a difference seen in both blood and tumor samples.

In the case of this clone: Its antigen remains unidentified.

TCRdb re-called clones via MiXCR from the PCR reads. This sample has more than 90,000 clones, with roughly 13% found just once. Sequences were obtained from blood. The chain is built from TRBV5-4 and TRBJ2-7; TRBD1 might be the D (5 bases). The TCR originated in a female donor with papillary thyroid cancer or a benign thyroid nodule (not recorded which). Some clones in this sample may be carry-over from other donors' samples. CDR3 bases: TGTGCCAGCAGCTTGCAGGGCACCTACGAGCAGTACTTC. As protein: CASSLQGTYEQYF.